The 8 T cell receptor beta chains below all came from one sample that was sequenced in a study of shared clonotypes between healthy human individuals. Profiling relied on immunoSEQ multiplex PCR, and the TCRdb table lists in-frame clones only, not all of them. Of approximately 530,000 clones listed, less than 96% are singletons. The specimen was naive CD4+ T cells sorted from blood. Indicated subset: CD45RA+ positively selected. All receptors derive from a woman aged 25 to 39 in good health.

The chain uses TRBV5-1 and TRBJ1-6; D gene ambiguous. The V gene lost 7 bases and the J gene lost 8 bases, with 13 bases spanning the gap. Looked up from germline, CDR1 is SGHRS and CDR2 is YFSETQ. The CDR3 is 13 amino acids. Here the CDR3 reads CASGIEADSPLHF. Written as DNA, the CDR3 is TGCGCCAGCGGGATCGAGGCGGATTCACCCCTCCACTTT.

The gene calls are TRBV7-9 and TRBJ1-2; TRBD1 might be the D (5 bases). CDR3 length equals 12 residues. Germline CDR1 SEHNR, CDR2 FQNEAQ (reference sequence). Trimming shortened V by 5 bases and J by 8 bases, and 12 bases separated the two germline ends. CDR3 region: CASSTGTGGYTF. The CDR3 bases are TGTGCCAGCAGCACAGGCACCGGAGGCTACACCTTC.

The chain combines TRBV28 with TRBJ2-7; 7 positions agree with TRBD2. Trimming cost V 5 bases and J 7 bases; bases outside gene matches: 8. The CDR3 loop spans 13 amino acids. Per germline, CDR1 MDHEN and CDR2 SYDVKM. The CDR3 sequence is CASSPRPGGEQYF. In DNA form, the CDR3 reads TGTGCCAGCAGTCCCCGACCGGGAGGTGAGCAGTACTTC.

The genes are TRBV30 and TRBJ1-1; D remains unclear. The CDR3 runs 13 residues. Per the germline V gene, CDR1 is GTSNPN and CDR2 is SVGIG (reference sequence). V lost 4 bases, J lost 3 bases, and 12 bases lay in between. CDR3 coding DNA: TGTGCCTGGACTCCCCAACCCCACACTGAAGCTTTCTTT. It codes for CAWTPQPHTEAFF.

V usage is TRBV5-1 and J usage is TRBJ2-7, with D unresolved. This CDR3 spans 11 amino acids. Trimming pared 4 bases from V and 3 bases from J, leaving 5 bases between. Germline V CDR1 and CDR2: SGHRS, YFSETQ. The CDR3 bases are TGCGCCAGCAGCGAACACTACGAGCAGTACTTC. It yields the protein CASSEHYEQYF.

This CDR3 reads CASTVGATGGRSGNTIYF. CDR3 DNA: TGTGCCAGCACAGTTGGGGCCACAGGGGGCCGTTCTGGAAACACCATATATTTT. The chain carries TRBV28 and TRBJ1-3; 9 bases map to TRBD1. Germline CDR1 is MDHEN and CDR2 is SYDVKM. CDR3 length: 18 residues. After removal of 7 bases from V and 1 base from J, the junction contained 14 bases not matched to a gene.

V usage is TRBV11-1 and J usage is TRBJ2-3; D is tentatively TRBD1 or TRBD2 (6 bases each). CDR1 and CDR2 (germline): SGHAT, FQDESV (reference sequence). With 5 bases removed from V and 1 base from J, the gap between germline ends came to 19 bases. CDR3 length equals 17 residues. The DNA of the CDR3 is TGTGCCAGCAGCCTACTCGGGGGCCAACTCGGCACAGATACGCAGTATTTT. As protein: CASSLLGGQLGTDTQYF.

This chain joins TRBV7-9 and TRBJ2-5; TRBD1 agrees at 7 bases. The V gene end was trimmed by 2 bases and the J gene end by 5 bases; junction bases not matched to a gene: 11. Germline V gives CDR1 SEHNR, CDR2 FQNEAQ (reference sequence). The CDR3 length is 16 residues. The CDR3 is CASSLTETGIDETQYF. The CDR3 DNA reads TGTGCCAGCAGCTTAACAGAGACAGGGATAGACGAGACCCAGTACTTC.